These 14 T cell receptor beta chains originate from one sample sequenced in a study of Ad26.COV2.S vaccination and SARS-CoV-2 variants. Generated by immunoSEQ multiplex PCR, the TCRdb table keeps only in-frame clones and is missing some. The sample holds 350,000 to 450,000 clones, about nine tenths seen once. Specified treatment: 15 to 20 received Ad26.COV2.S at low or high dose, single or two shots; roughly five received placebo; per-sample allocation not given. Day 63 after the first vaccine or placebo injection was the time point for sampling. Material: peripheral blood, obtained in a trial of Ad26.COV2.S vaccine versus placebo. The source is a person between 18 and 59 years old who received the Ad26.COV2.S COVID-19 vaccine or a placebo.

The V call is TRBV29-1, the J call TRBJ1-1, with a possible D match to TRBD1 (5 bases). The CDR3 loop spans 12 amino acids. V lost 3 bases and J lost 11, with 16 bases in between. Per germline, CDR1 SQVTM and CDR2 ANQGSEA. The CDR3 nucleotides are TGCAGCGTTGAGAACCCACAGGTTGGGGCTTTCTTT. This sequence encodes CSVENPQVGAFF.

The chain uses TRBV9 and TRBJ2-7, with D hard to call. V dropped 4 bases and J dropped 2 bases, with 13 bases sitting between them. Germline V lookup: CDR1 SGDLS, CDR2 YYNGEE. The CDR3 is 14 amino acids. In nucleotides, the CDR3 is TGTGCCAGCAGCTCCACCCCAATTACCTACGAGCAGTACTTC. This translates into CASSSTPITYEQYF.

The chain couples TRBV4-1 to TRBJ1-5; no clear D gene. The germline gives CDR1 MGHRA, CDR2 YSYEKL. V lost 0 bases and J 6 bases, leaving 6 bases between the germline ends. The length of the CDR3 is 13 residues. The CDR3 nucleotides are TGCGCCAGCAGCCAAGATGAGGTTCAGCCCCAGCATTTT. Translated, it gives CASSQDEVQPQHF.

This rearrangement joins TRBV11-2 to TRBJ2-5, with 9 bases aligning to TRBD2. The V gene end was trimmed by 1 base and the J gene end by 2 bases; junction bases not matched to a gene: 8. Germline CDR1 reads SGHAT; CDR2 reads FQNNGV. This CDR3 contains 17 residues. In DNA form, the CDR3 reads TGTGCCAGCAGCTTAGTGGTTGCGGGGGGGGATCAAGAGACCCAGTACTTC. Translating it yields CASSLVVAGGDQETQYF.

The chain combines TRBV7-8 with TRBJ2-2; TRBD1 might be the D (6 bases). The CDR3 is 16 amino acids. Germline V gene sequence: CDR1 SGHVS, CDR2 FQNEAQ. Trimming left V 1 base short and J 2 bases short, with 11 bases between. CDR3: CASSLVGGHNTGELFF. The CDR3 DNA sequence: TGTGCCAGCAGCTTAGTAGGGGGTCATAACACCGGGGAGCTGTTTTTT.

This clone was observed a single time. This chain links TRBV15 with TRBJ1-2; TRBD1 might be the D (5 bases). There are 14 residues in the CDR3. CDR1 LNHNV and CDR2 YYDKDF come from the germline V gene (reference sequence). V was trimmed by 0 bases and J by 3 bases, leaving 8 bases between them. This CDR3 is CATSRDGGDYGYTF. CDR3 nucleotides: TGTGCCACCAGCAGAGATGGGGGTGACTATGGCTACACCTTC.

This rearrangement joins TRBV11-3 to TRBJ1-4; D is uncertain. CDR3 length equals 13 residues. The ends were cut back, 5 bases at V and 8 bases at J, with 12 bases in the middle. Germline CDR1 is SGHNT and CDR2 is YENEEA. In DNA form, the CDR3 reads TGTGCCAGCAGCCTGCGGTGGAACGAAAAACTGTTTTTT. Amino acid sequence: CASSLRWNEKLFF.

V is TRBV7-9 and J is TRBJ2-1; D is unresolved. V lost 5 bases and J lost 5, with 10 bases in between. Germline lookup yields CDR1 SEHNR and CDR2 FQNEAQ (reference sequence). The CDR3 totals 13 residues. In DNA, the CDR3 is TGTGCCAGCAGCATAAGACTTAACAATGAGCAGTTCTTC. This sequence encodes CASSIRLNNEQFF.

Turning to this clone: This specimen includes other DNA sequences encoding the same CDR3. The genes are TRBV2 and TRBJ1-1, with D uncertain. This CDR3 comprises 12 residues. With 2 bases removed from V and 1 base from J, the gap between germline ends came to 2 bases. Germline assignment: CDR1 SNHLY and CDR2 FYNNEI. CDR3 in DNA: TGTGCCAGCAGTGAACAGAACACTGAAGCTTTCTTT. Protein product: CASSEQNTEAFF. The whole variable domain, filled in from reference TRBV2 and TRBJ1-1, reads EPEVTQTPSHQVTQMGQEVILRCVPISNHLYFYWYRQILGQKVEFLVSFYNNEISEKSEIFDDQFSVERPDGSNFTLKIRSTKLEDSAMYFCASSEQNTEAFFGQGTRLTVV.

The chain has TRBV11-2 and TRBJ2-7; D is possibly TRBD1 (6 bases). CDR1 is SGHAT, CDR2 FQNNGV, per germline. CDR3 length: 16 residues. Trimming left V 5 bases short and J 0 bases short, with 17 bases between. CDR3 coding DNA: TGTGCCAGCAGCGCAATACACGGACAGAACTCCTACGAGCAGTACTTC. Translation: CASSAIHGQNSYEQYF.

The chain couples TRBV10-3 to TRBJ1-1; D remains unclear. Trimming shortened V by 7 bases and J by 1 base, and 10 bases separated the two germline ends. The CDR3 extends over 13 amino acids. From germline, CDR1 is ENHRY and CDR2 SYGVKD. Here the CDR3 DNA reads TGTGCCATCAAAGAGTGGGGGAACACTGAAGCTTTCTTT. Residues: CAIKEWGNTEAFF.

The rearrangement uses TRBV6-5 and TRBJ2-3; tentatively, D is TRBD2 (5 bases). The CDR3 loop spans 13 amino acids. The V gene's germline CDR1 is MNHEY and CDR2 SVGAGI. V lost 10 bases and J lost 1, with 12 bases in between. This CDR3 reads CATTPGGTDTQYF. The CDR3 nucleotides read TGTGCCACCACACCCGGGGGCACAGATACGCAGTATTTT.

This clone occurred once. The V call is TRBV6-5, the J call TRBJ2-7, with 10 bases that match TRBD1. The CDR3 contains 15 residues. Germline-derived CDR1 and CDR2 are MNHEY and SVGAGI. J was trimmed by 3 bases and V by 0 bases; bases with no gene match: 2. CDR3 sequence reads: CASSYSGQGYYEQYF. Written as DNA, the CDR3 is TGTGCCAGCAGTTACTCGGGACAGGGGTACTACGAGCAGTACTTC.

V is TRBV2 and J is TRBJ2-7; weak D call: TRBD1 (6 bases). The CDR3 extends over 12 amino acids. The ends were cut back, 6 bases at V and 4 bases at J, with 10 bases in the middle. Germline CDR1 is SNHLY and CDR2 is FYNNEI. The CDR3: CASRGAAYEQYF. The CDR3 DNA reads TGTGCCAGCAGGGGGGCAGCTTACGAGCAGTACTTC.